The entry that follows covers one T cell receptor beta chain sequence. Its antigen is not identified. This entry is derived from a study of cytomegalovirus exposure and HLA in healthy donors. Study-level results: Reported performance of the classifier showed diagnosis of cytomegalovirus status with high specificity and sensitivity. For TCR beta chains, V- and J-gene trimming was later linked to a missense DCLRE1C variant. While the bulk of TCR sequences proved rare, some public TCRs turned up in many donors.

The PCR had 60 Vbeta and 13 Jbeta primers. Here immunoSEQ multiplex PCR was the method, and the copy in TCRdb shows in-frame clones only, minus some. The data contain around 200,000 clones, roughly 84% of them singletons. This CDR3 spans 15 amino acids. Per germline, CDR1 LNHDA and CDR2 SQIVND (reference sequence). V was clipped by 5 bases and J by 3 bases; unmatched bases: 4. The sequence came from a girl aged 2-10 years in good health and CMV-seropositive. The V gene is TRBV19, the J gene TRBJ2-2; 9 bases fit TRBD1. The sample comprised PBMCs. This CDR3 reads CASSSQGADTGELFF. The CDR3 DNA sequence: TGTGCCAGTAGTTCACAGGGGGCGGACACCGGGGAGCTGTTTTTT.